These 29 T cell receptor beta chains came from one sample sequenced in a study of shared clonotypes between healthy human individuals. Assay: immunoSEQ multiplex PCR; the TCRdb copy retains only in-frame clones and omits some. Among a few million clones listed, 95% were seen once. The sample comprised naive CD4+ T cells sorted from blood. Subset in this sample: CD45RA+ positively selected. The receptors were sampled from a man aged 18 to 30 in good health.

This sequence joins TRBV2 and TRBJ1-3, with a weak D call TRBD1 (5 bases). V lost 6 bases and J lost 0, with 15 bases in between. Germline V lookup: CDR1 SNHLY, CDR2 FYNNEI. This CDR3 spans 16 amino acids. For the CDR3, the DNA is TGTGCCAGCAGAACCGCCGGGGCCTTCTCTGGAAACACCATATATTTT. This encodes CASRTAGAFSGNTIYF.

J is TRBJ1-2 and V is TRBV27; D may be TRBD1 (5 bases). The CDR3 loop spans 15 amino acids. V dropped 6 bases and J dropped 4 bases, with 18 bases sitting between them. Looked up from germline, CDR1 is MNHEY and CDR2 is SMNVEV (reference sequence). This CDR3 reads CASRATGASSYGYTF. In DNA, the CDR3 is TGTGCCAGCAGGGCAACAGGAGCCTCGAGCTATGGCTACACCTTC.

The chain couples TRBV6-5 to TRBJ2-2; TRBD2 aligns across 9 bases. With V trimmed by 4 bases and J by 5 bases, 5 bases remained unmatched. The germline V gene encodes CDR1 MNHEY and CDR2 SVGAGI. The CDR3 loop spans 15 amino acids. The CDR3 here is CASSSGTSRTGELFF. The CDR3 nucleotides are TGTGCCAGCAGTTCCGGGACTAGCAGGACCGGGGAGCTGTTTTTT.

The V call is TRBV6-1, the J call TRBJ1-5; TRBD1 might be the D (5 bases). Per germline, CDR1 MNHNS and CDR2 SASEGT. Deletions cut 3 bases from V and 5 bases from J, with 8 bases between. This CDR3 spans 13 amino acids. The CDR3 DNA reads TGTGCCAGCAGTGAGGGACGGTATCAGCCCCAGCATTTT. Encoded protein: CASSEGRYQPQHF.

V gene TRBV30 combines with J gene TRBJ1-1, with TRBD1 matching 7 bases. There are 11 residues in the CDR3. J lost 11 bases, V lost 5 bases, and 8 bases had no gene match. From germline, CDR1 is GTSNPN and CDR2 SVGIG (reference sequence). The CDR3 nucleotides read TGTGCCTGGGAAGCTACAGGGGCCGCTTTCTTT. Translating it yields CAWEATGAAFF.

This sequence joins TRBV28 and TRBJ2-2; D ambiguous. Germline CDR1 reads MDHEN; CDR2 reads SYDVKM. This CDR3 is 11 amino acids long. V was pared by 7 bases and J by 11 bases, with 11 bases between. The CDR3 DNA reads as TGTGCCAGCACTAGGTTGCAAGAGCTGTTTTTT. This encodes CASTRLQELFF.

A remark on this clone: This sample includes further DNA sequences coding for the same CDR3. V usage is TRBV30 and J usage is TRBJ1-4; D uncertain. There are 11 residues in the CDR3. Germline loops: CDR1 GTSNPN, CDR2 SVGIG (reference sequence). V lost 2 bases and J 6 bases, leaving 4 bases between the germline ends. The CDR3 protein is CAWSLDEKLFF. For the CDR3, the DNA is TGTGCCTGGAGTTTGGATGAAAAACTGTTTTTT.

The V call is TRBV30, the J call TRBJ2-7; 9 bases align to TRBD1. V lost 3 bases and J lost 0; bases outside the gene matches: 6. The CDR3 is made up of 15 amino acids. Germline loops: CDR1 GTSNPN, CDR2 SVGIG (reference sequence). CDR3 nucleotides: TGTGCCTGGAGGGCCGGGACAGGGAGCTCCTACGAGCAGTACTTC. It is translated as CAWRAGTGSSYEQYF.

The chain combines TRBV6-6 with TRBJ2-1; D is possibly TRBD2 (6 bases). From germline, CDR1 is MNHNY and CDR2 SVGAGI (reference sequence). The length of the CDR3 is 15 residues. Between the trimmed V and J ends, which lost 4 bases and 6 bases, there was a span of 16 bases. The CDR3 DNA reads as TGTGCCAGCAGTTCCCACCTGACTAGTAGCAATGAGCAGTTCTTC. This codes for CASSSHLTSSNEQFF.

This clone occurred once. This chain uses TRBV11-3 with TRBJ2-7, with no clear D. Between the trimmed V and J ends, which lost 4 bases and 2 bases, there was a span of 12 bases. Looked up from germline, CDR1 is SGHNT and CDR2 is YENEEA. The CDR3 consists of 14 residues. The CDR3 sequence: CASSSDNPPYEQYF. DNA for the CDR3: TGTGCCAGCAGCTCGGATAATCCACCCTACGAGCAGTACTTC.

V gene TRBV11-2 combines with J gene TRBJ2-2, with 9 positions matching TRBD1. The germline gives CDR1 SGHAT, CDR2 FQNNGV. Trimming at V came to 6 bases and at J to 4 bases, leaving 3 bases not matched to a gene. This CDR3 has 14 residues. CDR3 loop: CASRRTGVTGELFF. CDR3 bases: TGTGCCAGCAGGAGGACAGGGGTCACCGGGGAGCTGTTTTTT. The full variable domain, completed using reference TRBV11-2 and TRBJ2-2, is EAGVAQSPRYKIIEKRQSVAFWCNPISGHATLYWYQQILGQGPKLLIQFQNNGVVDDSQLPKDRFSAERLKGVDSTLKIQPAKLEDSAVYLCASRRTGVTGELFFGEGSRLTVL.

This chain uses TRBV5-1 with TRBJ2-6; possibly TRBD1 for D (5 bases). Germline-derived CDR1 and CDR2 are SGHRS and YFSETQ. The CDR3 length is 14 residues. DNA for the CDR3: TGCGCTTGGTTAAAGGGGCCCGGGGCCAACGTCCTGACTTTC. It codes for CAWLKGPGANVLTF.

The CDR3 DNA is TGTGCCACCTTCTCTTACACAGGGAGCACTGAAGCTTTCTTT. Translated: CATFSYTGSTEAFF. This chain uses TRBV15 with TRBJ1-1; TRBD1 is a possible D gene (6 bases). Trimming shortened V by 8 bases and J by 4 bases, and 17 bases separated the two germline ends. The CDR3 spans 14 residues. Germline CDR1 and CDR2: LNHNV and YYDKDF (reference sequence).

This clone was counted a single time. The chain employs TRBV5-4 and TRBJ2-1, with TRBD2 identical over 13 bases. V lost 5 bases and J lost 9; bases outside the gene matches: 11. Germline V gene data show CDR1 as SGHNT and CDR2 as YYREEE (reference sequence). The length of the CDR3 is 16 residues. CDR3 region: CASSMGGLAGDVEQFF. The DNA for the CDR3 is TGTGCCAGCAGTATGGGCGGACTAGCGGGAGATGTTGAGCAGTTCTTC.

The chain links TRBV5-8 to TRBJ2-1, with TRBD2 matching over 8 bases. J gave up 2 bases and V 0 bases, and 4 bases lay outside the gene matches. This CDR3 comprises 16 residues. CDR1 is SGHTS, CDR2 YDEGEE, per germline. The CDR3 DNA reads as TGTGCCAGCAGCTTGGAACGGGAGGGACCCTACAATGAGCAGTTCTTC. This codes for CASSLEREGPYNEQFF.

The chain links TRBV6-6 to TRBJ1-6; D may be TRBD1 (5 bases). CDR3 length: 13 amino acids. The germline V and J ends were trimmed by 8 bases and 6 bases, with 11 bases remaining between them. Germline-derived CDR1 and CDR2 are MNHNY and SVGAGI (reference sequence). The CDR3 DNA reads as TGTGCCAGCGGGACTGATTTTAATTCACCCCTCCACTTT. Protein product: CASGTDFNSPLHF.

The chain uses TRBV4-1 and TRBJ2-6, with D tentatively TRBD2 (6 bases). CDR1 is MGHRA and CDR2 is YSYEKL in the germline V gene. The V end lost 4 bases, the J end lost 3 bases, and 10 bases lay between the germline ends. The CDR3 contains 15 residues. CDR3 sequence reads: CASSPQGGGANVLTF. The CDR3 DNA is TGCGCCAGCAGCCCGCAGGGAGGTGGGGCCAACGTCCTGACTTTC.

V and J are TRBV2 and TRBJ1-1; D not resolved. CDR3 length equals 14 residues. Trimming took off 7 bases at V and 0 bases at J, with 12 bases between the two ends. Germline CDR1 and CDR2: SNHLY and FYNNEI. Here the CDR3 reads CASTADGLNTEAFF. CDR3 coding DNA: TGTGCCAGCACTGCCGACGGATTGAACACTGAAGCTTTCTTT.

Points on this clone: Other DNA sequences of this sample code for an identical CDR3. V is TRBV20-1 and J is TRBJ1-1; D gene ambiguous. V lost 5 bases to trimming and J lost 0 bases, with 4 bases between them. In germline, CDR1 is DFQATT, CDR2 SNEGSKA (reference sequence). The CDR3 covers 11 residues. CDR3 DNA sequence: TGCAGTGCTGACTTGAACACTGAAGCTTTCTTT. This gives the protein CSADLNTEAFF.

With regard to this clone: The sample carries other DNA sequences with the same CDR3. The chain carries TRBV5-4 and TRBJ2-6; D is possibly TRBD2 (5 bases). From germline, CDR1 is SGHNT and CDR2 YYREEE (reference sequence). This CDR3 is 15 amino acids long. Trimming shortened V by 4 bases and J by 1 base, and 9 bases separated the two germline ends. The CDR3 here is CASSRGGSGANVLTF. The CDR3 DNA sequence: TGTGCCAGCAGCCGTGGAGGATCTGGGGCCAACGTCCTGACTTTC.

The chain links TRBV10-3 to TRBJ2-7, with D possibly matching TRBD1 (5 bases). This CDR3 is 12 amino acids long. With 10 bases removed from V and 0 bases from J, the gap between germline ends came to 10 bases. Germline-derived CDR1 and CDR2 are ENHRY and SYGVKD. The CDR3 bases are TGTGCCACCGGACAAGCCTCCTACGAGCAGTACTTC. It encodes CATGQASYEQYF.

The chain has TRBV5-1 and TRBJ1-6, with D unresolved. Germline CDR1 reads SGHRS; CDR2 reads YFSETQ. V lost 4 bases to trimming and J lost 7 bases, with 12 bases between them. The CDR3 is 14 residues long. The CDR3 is CASSLQAHNSPLHF. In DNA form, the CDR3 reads TGCGCCAGCAGCCTCCAGGCGCACAATTCACCCCTCCACTTT.

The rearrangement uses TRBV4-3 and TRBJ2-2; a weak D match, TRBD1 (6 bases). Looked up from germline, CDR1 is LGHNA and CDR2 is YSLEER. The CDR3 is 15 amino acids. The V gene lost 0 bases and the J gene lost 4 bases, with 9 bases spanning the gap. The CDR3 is CASSQEGHSTGELFF. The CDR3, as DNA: TGCGCCAGCAGCCAAGAGGGACACAGCACCGGGGAGCTGTTTTTT.

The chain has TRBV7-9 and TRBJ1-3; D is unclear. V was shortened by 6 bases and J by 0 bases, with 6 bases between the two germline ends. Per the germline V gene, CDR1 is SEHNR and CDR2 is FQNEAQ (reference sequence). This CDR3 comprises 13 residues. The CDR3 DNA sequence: TGTGCCAGCAGAGTGACCTCTGGAAACACCATATATTTT. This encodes CASRVTSGNTIYF.

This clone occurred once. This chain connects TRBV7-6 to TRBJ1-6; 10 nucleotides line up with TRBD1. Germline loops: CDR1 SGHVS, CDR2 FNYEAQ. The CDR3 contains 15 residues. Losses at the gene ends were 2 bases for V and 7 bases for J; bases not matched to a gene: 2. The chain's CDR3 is CASSLQTGGNSPLHF. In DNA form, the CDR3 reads TGTGCCAGCAGCTTACAGACAGGGGGCAATTCACCCCTCCACTTT.

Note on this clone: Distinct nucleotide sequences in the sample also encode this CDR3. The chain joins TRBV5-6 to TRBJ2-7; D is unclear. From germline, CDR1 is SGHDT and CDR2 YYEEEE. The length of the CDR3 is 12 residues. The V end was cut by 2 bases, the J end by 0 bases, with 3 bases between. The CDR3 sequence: CASSLSSYEQYF. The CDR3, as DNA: TGTGCCAGCAGCTTAAGCTCCTACGAGCAGTACTTC.

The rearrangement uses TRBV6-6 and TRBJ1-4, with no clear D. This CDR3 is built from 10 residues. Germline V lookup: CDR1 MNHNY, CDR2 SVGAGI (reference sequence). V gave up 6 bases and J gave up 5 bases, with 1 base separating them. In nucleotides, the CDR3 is TGTGCCAGCAGGAATGAAAAACTGTTTTTT. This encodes CASRNEKLFF.

The CDR3 coding sequence is TGTCTTAGCGGGAGGGCCGGGAACACCGGGGAGCTGTTTTTT. It specifies CLSGRAGNTGELFF. The genes are TRBV6-5 and TRBJ2-2; 11 bases are shared with TRBD2. CDR1 and CDR2 from the germline V gene are MNHEY and SVGAGI. The CDR3 runs 14 residues.

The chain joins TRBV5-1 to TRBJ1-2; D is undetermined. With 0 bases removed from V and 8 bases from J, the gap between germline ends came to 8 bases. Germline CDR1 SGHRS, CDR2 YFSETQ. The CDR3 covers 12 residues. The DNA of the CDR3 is TGCGCCAGCAGCTTGGATGCGTCCGGCTACACCTTC. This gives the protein CASSLDASGYTF.